The 8 T cell receptor beta chains presented below share a single source sample, sequenced in a study of CD4 T cells in relation to SARS-CoV-2 and coronaviruses. Unexposed donor CD4+ T cells date from 2011-2018, before the COVID-19 pandemic. Produced via immunoSEQ multiplex PCR; TCRdb's table is partial and in-frame only. The sample holds under 70,000 clones, 70% to 90% seen once. Material: memory CD4+ T cells from PBMCs. The receptors derive from a human donor in good health.

The chain joins TRBV7-2 to TRBJ2-7; D gene unclear. This CDR3 contains 15 residues. V was trimmed by 5 bases and J by 2 bases, leaving 16 bases between them. The germline V gene has CDR1 SGHTA and CDR2 FQGNSA. The CDR3 protein is CASSPDARLPYEQYF. Written as DNA, the CDR3 is TGTGCCAGCAGCCCCGACGCGCGTCTCCCCTACGAGCAGTACTTC.

The rearrangement links TRBV29-1 to TRBJ2-5, with 8 bases identical to TRBD2. This CDR3 contains 16 residues. Germline V gene lookup returns CDR1 SQVTM and CDR2 ANQGSEA. J lost 5 bases, V lost 3 bases, and 14 bases had no gene match. The CDR3 region is CSVEGTSGSSDETQYF. The DNA of the CDR3 is TGCAGCGTTGAGGGAACTAGCGGATCATCCGATGAGACCCAGTACTTC.

The V and J genes are TRBV5-1 and TRBJ2-3; perhaps TRBD2 as D (5 bases). Per the germline V gene, CDR1 is SGHRS and CDR2 is YFSETQ. The germline V and J ends were trimmed by 0 bases and 5 bases, with 13 bases remaining between them. This CDR3 is 15 amino acids long. This chain's CDR3 is CASSLDANRGDTQYF. The CDR3 DNA follows: TGCGCCAGCAGCTTGGATGCAAACCGGGGAGATACGCAGTATTTT.

The genes are TRBV6-6 and TRBJ1-2, with D possibly being TRBD1 (6 bases). The CDR3 is made up of 13 amino acids. Germline values: CDR1 MNHNY, CDR2 SVGAGI (reference sequence). V was cut by 10 bases and J by 2 bases, with 14 bases left in between. The CDR3 protein is CATLPGQNYGYTF. The CDR3 DNA follows: TGTGCCACTTTACCCGGACAGAACTATGGCTACACCTTC.

The V gene is TRBV7-8, the J gene TRBJ1-2; possibly TRBD1 for D (6 bases). Trimming pared 8 bases from V and 4 bases from J, leaving 11 bases between. The CDR3 consists of 12 residues. The germline V gene encodes CDR1 SGHVS and CDR2 FQNEAQ. CDR3 loop: CASGGGPYGYTF. The CDR3 bases are TGTGCCAGCGGGGGGGGGCCCTATGGCTACACCTTC.

V usage is TRBV7-2 and J usage is TRBJ2-7, with 9 bases that match TRBD1. The CDR3 is 15 residues long. The junction had 6 bases not matched to a gene; V was cut back by 2 bases and J by 4 bases. Germline values: CDR1 SGHTA, CDR2 FQGNSA. CDR3 amino acids: CASSLPQDRGYEQYF. Here the CDR3 DNA reads TGTGCCAGCAGCTTACCCCAGGACAGGGGTTACGAGCAGTACTTC.

The V and J genes are TRBV10-3 and TRBJ1-2; D may be TRBD1 (6 bases). CDR1 and CDR2 (germline): ENHRY, SYGVKD. The CDR3 totals 13 residues. Trimming removed 0 bases from V and 8 bases from J, with 10 bases in between. CDR3 residues: CAISESGTQGYTF. The CDR3 nucleotides read TGTGCCATCAGTGAGTCGGGGACACAAGGCTACACCTTC.

The CDR3 spells CASSYGQGRNQPQHF. CDR3 DNA: TGTGCCAGCAGTTACGGACAGGGTCGAAATCAGCCCCAGCATTTT. This sequence joins TRBV6-5 and TRBJ1-5, with 8 bases that match TRBD1. CDR3 length: 15 amino acids. Germline V gene lookup returns CDR1 MNHEY and CDR2 SVGAGI. V was clipped by 2 bases and J by 4 bases; unmatched bases: 4.